Below are 7 T cell receptor beta chains sequenced from a single sample in a study of blood T cells in healthy people across ages. Next came a second PCR, run for about 7 to 12 cycles, which used a sample-barcoded 5' primer along with a J-beta primer mix. TCRdb independently ran MiXCR on the 5' RACE reads; one entry per CDR3 protein. The sample has roughly 800,000 distinct CDR3 sequences; roughly 60% are singletons. Sequenced sample: blood. The receptors here all came from a man younger than 40 in good health.

The chain combines TRBV2 with TRBJ2-1, with a tentative D call TRBD2 (6 bases). The CDR3 has 14 amino acids. Germline loops: CDR1 SNHLY, CDR2 FYNNEI. V lost 9 bases and J lost 4, with 16 bases in between. The CDR3 bases are TGTGCCAGTGGAGGGCGGTTGGGTTACAATGAGCAGTTCTTC. Translation gives CASGGRLGYNEQFF.

The genes are TRBV7-9 and TRBJ2-4; 9 nucleotides match TRBD2. The J call may be mistaken, given a closer DNA end match to TRBJ2-7. The CDR3 is 14 residues long. The germline gives CDR1 SEHNR, CDR2 FQNEAQ (reference sequence). Here the CDR3 DNA reads TGTGCCAGCAGCTTTCAGCGGGGGGACTACGAGCAGTACTTC. It is translated as CASSFQRGDYEQYF.

This clonotype appeared a few times. The chain has TRBV6-2 or TRBV6-3 and TRBJ2-1; D is unclear. The CDR3 is made up of 16 amino acids. The germline V gene has CDR1 MNHEY and CDR2 SVGEGT. Trimming removed 8 bases from V and 0 bases from J, with 17 bases in between. The CDR3 is CASHRDLVVSYNEQFF. CDR3 DNA sequence: TGTGCCAGCCATAGGGATTTGGTAGTCTCCTACAATGAGCAGTTCTTC.

This clonotype showed up just once. The CDR3 nucleotides are TGTGCCAGCAGTTTACCTAGCGGACCCACAGATACGCAGTATTTT. Its protein product is CASSLPSGPTDTQYF. This chain connects TRBV12-3 or TRBV12-4 to TRBJ2-3; 7 bases align to TRBD2. This CDR3 spans 15 amino acids. After removal of 2 bases from V and 2 bases from J, the junction contained 4 bases not matched to a gene.

This clonotype was picked up a small number of times. V is TRBV2 and J is TRBJ2-1; a possible D gene is TRBD2 (5 bases). The length of the CDR3 is 17 residues. V lost 5 bases to trimming and J lost 2 bases, with 19 bases between them. The germline V gene has CDR1 SNHLY and CDR2 FYNNEI. In DNA, the CDR3 is TGTGCCAGCAGTTTGATCTCTAGCCGCGGCACCTACAATGAGCAGTTCTTC. Translation gives CASSLISSRGTYNEQFF.

Points on this clonotype: A much larger clone sits a single nucleotide away, making a read error possible. This rearrangement joins TRBV2 to TRBJ2-4; D call uncertain. The CDR3 totals 17 residues. Trimming cost V 11 bases and J 1 base, with 24 bases left between them. Germline V lookup: CDR1 SNHLY, CDR2 FYNNEI. The CDR3 region has the DNA TGTGCCTGCAATTTTGACGTCGAAATGGCGGCCAAAAACATTCAGTACTTC. Translation: CACNFDVEMAAKNIQYF. Full variable domain (outside the CDR3, taken from reference TRBV2 and TRBJ2-4): EPEVTQTPSHQVTQMGQEVILRCVPISNHLYFYWYRQILGQKVEFLVSFYNNEISEKSEIFDDQFSVERPDGSNFTLKIRSTKLEDSAMYFCACNFDVEMAAKNIQYFGAGTRLSVL.

The CDR3 is CASSSNGYGYTF. The CDR3 DNA follows: TGTGCCAGCAGCTCGAATGGGTATGGCTACACCTTC. J is TRBJ1-2 and V is TRBV7-9; D gene ambiguous. Germline assignment: CDR1 SEHNR and CDR2 FQNEAQ (reference sequence). V lost 4 bases and J lost 5, with 8 bases in between. The CDR3 is made up of 12 amino acids.